This T cell receptor beta chain is from a study of Ad26.COV2.S vaccination and SARS-CoV-2 variants. Study summary: Ad26.COV2.S shots went into the muscle once or twice, 56 days apart.

This CDR3 contains 12 residues. Trimming cost V 1 base and J 13 bases, with 8 bases left between them. Germline CDR1 is SGHTA and CDR2 is FQGNSA. TCRdb's copy holds only in-frame clones and misses some; the assay was immunoSEQ multiplex PCR. There are around 450,000 clones in the sample; 90% occur only once, and approximately 4.5% lies in the top ten. This clone was recorded only once. The treatment: some 19 received Ad26.COV2.S at low or high dose, single or two shots; about 5 received placebo; per-sample allocation not given. Sample collection was performed on day 63 after the first vaccine or placebo injection. Cohort 1b enrolled adults aged 18-55 years in Boston.

Sequencing used peripheral blood, obtained in a trial of Ad26.COV2.S vaccine versus placebo. V gene TRBV7-2 combines with J gene TRBJ1-6, with D tentatively TRBD1 (5 bases). The sequence came from a person aged 18-65 years who received the Ad26.COV2.S COVID-19 vaccine or a placebo. The CDR3 reads CASSLEGLPLHF. CDR3 DNA: TGTGCCAGCAGCTTAGAGGGACTTCCCCTCCACTTT.